One and the same sample provided the 30 T cell receptor beta chains below, sequenced in a study of T cell repertoires in urothelial bladder cancer. The table came from immunoSEQ multiplex PCR; TCRdb's copy has only in-frame clones and leaves some out. The sample holds some 8,600 clones, about 54% seen once. Sequencing used tumor-infiltrating cells from bladder cancer. Every receptor here comes from a human donor with urothelial carcinoma.

The chain joins TRBV14 to TRBJ1-2; no firm D call. Per germline, CDR1 SGHDN and CDR2 FVKESK. The germline V and J ends were trimmed by 3 bases and 3 bases, with 17 bases remaining between them. The CDR3 runs to 16 residues. CDR3 DNA: TGTGCCAGCAGCCAGGGTACCGGGCCCTTACACTATGGCTACACCTTC. Its protein is CASSQGTGPLHYGYTF.

This clone showed up just a few times. This chain's CDR3 is CASSHTNLGTDTQYF. CDR3 DNA: TGTGCCAGCAGTCACACTAATCTGGGCACAGATACGCAGTATTTT. The chain joins TRBV6-5 to TRBJ2-3, with D unresolved. This CDR3 has 15 amino acids. Per germline, CDR1 MNHEY and CDR2 SVGAGI. V lost 5 bases to trimming and J lost 1 base, with 13 bases between them.

V is TRBV10-2 and J is TRBJ1-4; unclear D gene. Germline values: CDR1 WSHSY, CDR2 SAAADI. Between the trimmed V and J ends, which lost 6 bases and 8 bases, there was a span of 13 bases. CDR3 size: 13 residues. CDR3 sequence (DNA): TGCGCCAGCAGCCGAAGCCTAGAGGAAAAACTGTTTTTT. Translating it yields CASSRSLEEKLFF.

This clone was picked up a small number of times. J is TRBJ2-7 and V is TRBV2; weak D call: TRBD2 (6 bases). The V and J ends lost 2 bases and 7 bases respectively, with 9 bases between them. The CDR3 length is 12 residues. Germline V gives CDR1 SNHLY, CDR2 FYNNEI. The CDR3 nucleotides read TGTGCCAGCAGTGAAACTGGGGGGGAGCAGTACTTC. Its protein is CASSETGGEQYF.

The CDR3, as DNA: TGTGCCAGCAGCCCCGACAGGGGGCTGACCAAAAACATTCAGTACTTC. The encoded protein is CASSPDRGLTKNIQYF. The chain combines TRBV2 with TRBJ2-4; 10 bases map to TRBD1. Looked up from germline, CDR1 is SNHLY and CDR2 is FYNNEI. V gave up 6 bases and J gave up 2 bases; unmatched junction bases: 7. The CDR3 is 16 residues long.

The rearrangement uses TRBV9 and TRBJ2-3; the D is unclear. Deletions cut 0 bases from V and 0 bases from J, with 5 bases between. Germline V lookup: CDR1 SGDLS, CDR2 YYNGEE. CDR3 length: 14 amino acids. The CDR3 bases are TGTGCCAGCAGCGTAGATTTGAGCACAGATACGCAGTATTTT. As protein: CASSVDLSTDTQYF. The full variable domain, rest sourced from reference TRBV9 and TRBJ2-3, is DSGVTQTPKHLITATGQRVTLRCSPRSGDLSVYWYQQSLDQGLQFLIQYYNGEERAKGNILERFSAQQFPDLHSELNLSSLELGDSALYFCASSVDLSTDTQYFGPGTRLTVL.

The V gene is TRBV29-1, the J gene TRBJ2-7, with D possibly matching TRBD2 (6 bases). CDR1 is SQVTM, CDR2 ANQGSEA, per germline. The CDR3 has 14 residues. Trimming shortened V by 2 bases and J by 2 bases, and 13 bases separated the two germline ends. CDR3 in amino acids: CSVENSGGTYEQYF. The CDR3 region has the DNA TGCAGCGTTGAAAATTCTGGGGGGACCTACGAGCAGTACTTC.

The V and J genes are TRBV5-1 and TRBJ2-2; D may be TRBD1 or TRBD2 (5 bases each). Germline assignment: CDR1 SGHRS and CDR2 YFSETQ. The CDR3 is 13 residues long. Trimming took off 3 bases at V and 4 bases at J, with 7 bases between the two ends. CDR3 residues: CASSSGATGELFF. CDR3 in DNA: TGCGCCAGCAGCTCCGGGGCCACCGGGGAGCTGTTTTTT.

The V gene is TRBV5-4, the J gene TRBJ1-1; 9 bases map to TRBD1. CDR1 SGHNT and CDR2 YYREEE come from the germline V gene (reference sequence). The J segment lost 4 bases and the V segment lost 8 bases, leaving 12 bases of the junction unmatched. This CDR3 is 15 amino acids long. The CDR3 DNA is TGTGCCAGTAACAGGGGGCAAGAACGGAGCACTGAAGCTTTCTTT. Its protein product is CASNRGQERSTEAFF.

The chain employs TRBV10-3 and TRBJ2-6; no definite D call. CDR3 length: 13 residues. V shed 8 bases and J shed 0 bases, with 5 bases lying between them. Looked up from germline, CDR1 is ENHRY and CDR2 is SYGVKD. The CDR3 region has the DNA TGTGCCATCTCGATCTCTGGGGCCAACGTCCTGACTTTC. Residues: CAISISGANVLTF.

V and J are TRBV6-5 and TRBJ2-2; no clear D. Germline V CDR1 and CDR2: MNHEY, SVGAGI. V was cut by 2 bases and J by 5 bases, with 6 bases left in between. The CDR3 consists of 13 residues. CDR3 residues: CASSYPSTGELFF. The CDR3 DNA is TGTGCCAGCAGTTACCCTTCTACCGGGGAGCTGTTTTTT.

The V call is TRBV6-6, the J call TRBJ2-7, with 10 bases matching TRBD2. There are 12 residues in the CDR3. The V and J ends lost 7 bases and 6 bases, in that order; junction bases with no gene match: 3. The germline V gene has CDR1 MNHNY and CDR2 SVGAGI (reference sequence). The CDR3 is CASTGLAAEQYF. Here the CDR3 DNA reads TGTGCCAGCACCGGACTAGCGGCCGAGCAGTACTTC.

The chain carries TRBV5-1 and TRBJ1-3; perhaps TRBD1 as D (6 bases). V shed 6 bases and J shed 8 bases, with 18 bases lying between them. Germline values: CDR1 SGHRS, CDR2 YFSETQ. The CDR3 extends over 14 amino acids. CDR3 sequence (DNA): TGCGCCAGCACCCAGGGGACACTTCGAGACACCATATATTTT. Translating it yields CASTQGTLRDTIYF.

The V gene is TRBV10-3, the J gene TRBJ2-7; 12 nucleotides match TRBD1. The CDR3 has 15 residues. The trim removed 6 bases at V and 5 bases at J, leaving 8 bases unmatched. The V gene's germline CDR1 is ENHRY and CDR2 SYGVKD. This CDR3 is CAIRGQGASSDEQYF. The CDR3 DNA reads as TGTGCCATCAGGGGACAGGGGGCGAGTTCCGACGAGCAGTACTTC.

The CDR3 coding sequence is TGTGCCAGCCAACCCGGTGCAGGGAACACTGAAGCTTTCTTT. Encoded protein: CASQPGAGNTEAFF. The V gene is TRBV19, the J gene TRBJ1-1; D uncertain. The V end lost 9 bases, the J end lost 1 base, and 15 bases lay between the germline ends. The CDR3 totals 14 residues. Germline V gene sequence: CDR1 LNHDA, CDR2 SQIVND (reference sequence).

The chain joins TRBV15 to TRBJ1-6; 11 bases map to TRBD1. Trimming cost V 4 bases and J 9 bases; bases outside gene matches: 8. This CDR3 comprises 16 residues. Germline V lookup: CDR1 LNHNV, CDR2 YYDKDF (reference sequence). The DNA for the CDR3 is TGTGCCACCAGCACAAAGGACAGGGGGCTAAGTTCACCCCTCCACTTT. This sequence encodes CATSTKDRGLSSPLHF.

The chain uses TRBV19 and TRBJ2-1, with 8 positions matching TRBD1. The CDR3 has 15 residues. With V trimmed by 3 bases and J by 4 bases, 5 bases remained unmatched. Germline V lookup: CDR1 LNHDA, CDR2 SQIVND (reference sequence). CDR3 bases: TGTGCCAGTAGTATCTCGGGGACAGGTTACAATGAGCAGTTCTTC. This gives the protein CASSISGTGYNEQFF.

This clone is judged medium-sized. The chain joins TRBV19 to TRBJ1-5, with 7 bases identical to TRBD1. Germline V CDR1 and CDR2: LNHDA, SQIVND (reference sequence). The V and J ends lost 7 bases and 4 bases, in that order; junction bases with no gene match: 10. CDR3 length: 15 amino acids. CDR3 sequence (DNA): TGTGCCAGTACCTCCCCGGGACAGAGGAATCAGCCCCAGCATTTT. This codes for CASTSPGQRNQPQHF.

The chain carries TRBV27 and TRBJ1-1, with D uncertain. There are 15 residues in the CDR3. Germline loops: CDR1 MNHEY, CDR2 SMNVEV (reference sequence). Trimming removed 5 bases from V and 0 bases from J, with 13 bases in between. The CDR3 nucleotides are TGTGCCAGCAGTCAACAAGGGTCTCTGAACACTGAAGCTTTCTTT. This gives the protein CASSQQGSLNTEAFF.

V usage is TRBV10-3 and J usage is TRBJ2-7, with a tentative D call TRBD1 (6 bases). V was pared by 6 bases and J by 6 bases, with 18 bases between. CDR3 length: 14 amino acids. Germline CDR1 reads ENHRY; CDR2 reads SYGVKD. CDR3 in amino acids: CAIRTGNIGGEQYF. The CDR3 nucleotides are TGTGCCATCAGAACAGGGAACATTGGTGGCGAGCAGTACTTC.

This rearrangement joins TRBV6-6 to TRBJ1-3; 7 bases are a match to TRBD1. J gave up 11 bases and V 0 bases, and 10 bases lay outside the gene matches. CDR3 length: 15 residues. In germline, CDR1 is MNHNY, CDR2 SVGAGI (reference sequence). CDR3 loop: CASSYSPGQTTPIYF. CDR3 DNA: TGTGCCAGCAGTTACTCTCCGGGACAGACGACTCCCATATATTTT.

This clone was counted a few times. CDR3 coding DNA: TGTGCCAGCAGCGATAACCGGGACAGGGACACCCTTTTCTACGAGCAGTACTTC. Protein: CASSDNRDRDTLFYEQYF. This chain connects TRBV4-2 to TRBJ2-7, with TRBD1 identical over 9 bases. The CDR3 is made up of 18 amino acids. The germline gives CDR1 LGHNA, CDR2 YNFKEQ. Losses at the gene ends were 5 bases for V and 3 bases for J; bases not matched to a gene: 17.

By its share, this clone is medium-sized (0.01 to 0.1%). V gene TRBV4-1 combines with J gene TRBJ1-3; weak D call: TRBD1 (6 bases). CDR1 and CDR2 (germline): MGHRA, YSYEKL. The CDR3 is 15 amino acids. The V and J ends lost 4 bases and 4 bases respectively, with 14 bases between them. The CDR3 reads CASSLDRRYGNTIYF. The CDR3 region has the DNA TGCGCCAGCAGCCTAGACAGGCGTTACGGAAACACCATATATTTT.

The genes are TRBV11-3 and TRBJ1-1; D unclear. Germline values: CDR1 SGHNT, CDR2 YENEEA. The CDR3 totals 14 residues. Trimming took 1 base from V and 0 from J, leaving 6 bases between them. The CDR3 coding sequence is TGTGCCAGCAGCTTAGGTCATATGAACACTGAAGCTTTCTTT. This sequence encodes CASSLGHMNTEAFF.

There are a few counts of this clone. V gene TRBV7-2 combines with J gene TRBJ2-1; D gene uncertain. The CDR3 is made up of 15 amino acids. In germline, CDR1 is SGHTA, CDR2 FQGNSA. V was clipped by 0 bases and J by 5 bases, with 11 bases between them. The CDR3 DNA sequence: TGTGCCAGCAGCTTAGCAGACAAAGCTAACAATGAGCAGTTCTTC. As protein: CASSLADKANNEQFF.

The chain employs TRBV10-2 and TRBJ2-2, with D unresolved. With 9 bases removed from V and 1 base from J, the gap between germline ends came to 9 bases. This CDR3 has 13 residues. Germline V gene data show CDR1 as WSHSY and CDR2 as SAAADI. For the CDR3, the DNA is TGCGCCAGTGCGTGGGGGAACACCGGGGAGCTGTTTTTT. It specifies CASAWGNTGELFF.

In DNA, the CDR3 is TGTGCCAGCAGCGTAGATGGCGGGACAGGGGGGTACGAGCAGTACTTC. Amino acid sequence: CASSVDGGTGGYEQYF. The chain uses TRBV9 and TRBJ2-7; TRBD1 agrees at 11 bases. Per germline, CDR1 SGDLS and CDR2 YYNGEE. The V segment lost 0 bases and the J segment 4 bases; nucleotides outside the gene matches: 6. CDR3 length: 16 residues.

This chain uses TRBV9 with TRBJ1-6; D not resolved. V gave up 2 bases and J gave up 0 bases, with 9 bases separating them. This CDR3 has 16 amino acids. CDR1 is SGDLS and CDR2 is YYNGEE in the germline V gene. CDR3 sequence (DNA): TGTGCCAGCAGCGTTGGAATCGACTCCTATAATTCACCCCTCCACTTT. This translates into CASSVGIDSYNSPLHF.

This clone has only a few counts. This chain joins TRBV4-1 and TRBJ2-2; the D gene is possibly TRBD2 (5 bases). The CDR3 is 15 amino acids. CDR1 is MGHRA and CDR2 is YSYEKL in the germline V gene. The ends were cut back, 0 bases at V and 6 bases at J, with 11 bases in the middle. The CDR3 region has the DNA TGCGCCAGCAGCCAAGACATAACTAGTCCCGGGGAGCTGTTTTTT. Translated: CASSQDITSPGELFF.

This clone was observed a handful of times. The chain links TRBV4-3 to TRBJ1-3; a possible D gene is TRBD1 (5 bases). Germline V gene sequence: CDR1 LGHNA, CDR2 YSLEER. The CDR3 loop spans 14 amino acids. V lost 1 base, J lost 4 bases, and 8 bases lay in between. The CDR3 nucleotides are TGCGCCAGCAGCCAAGCAGGGTCCGGAAACACCATATATTTT. Residues: CASSQAGSGNTIYF.